This T cell receptor beta chain derives from a study of control samples from healthy donors and cancer patients. The protocol was immunoSEQ multiplex PCR, while the TCRdb copy is restricted to in-frame clones and leaves out a portion. The sample shows about 95,000 clones, roughly nine tenths of them seen only once. CDR1 SGHTA and CDR2 FQGNSA come from the germline V gene. V trimming: 4 bases; J trimming: 4 bases; junction bases outside the gene matches: 5. CDR3 length: 14 amino acids. Input material: blood. The origin of this receptor is a woman in her twenties or thirties in good health. This chain connects TRBV7-2 to TRBJ1-2, with 8 bases that match TRBD1. Written as DNA, the CDR3 is TGTGCCAGCAGCTCCGGACAGGGAGGCTATGGCTACACCTTC. Translated: CASSSGQGGYGYTF.